The sequence of this T cell receptor (beta chain) was determined in a study of blood T cell repertoires in COVID-19. Study in general: Samples of COVID-19 (acute and convalescent) were obtained from the United States, Italy and Spain. Sample material is recorded as cDNA or gDNA derived from T cells, B-cell-depleted T cells, or PBMCs.

The CDR3 has 13 residues. Germline CDR1 MGHRA, CDR2 YSYEKL. V lost 1 base and J 4 bases, leaving 7 bases between the germline ends. It was during active infection that Seattle patients were enrolled and then longitudinally followed. As processed by the authors: By means of reference gene primer amplification, nucleated cell counts were estimated. The method was immunoSEQ multiplex PCR; TCRdb's version includes in-frame clones alone and lacks a portion of them. The D gene and trimming were derived from the DNA, and the V and J assignments and clone size from that table. The table includes tens of thousands of clones, around 81% detected once.

The sequenced material came from peripheral blood. This rearrangement joins TRBV4-1 to TRBJ1-2; D is undetermined. This TCR was recovered from an elderly man with COVID-19, enrolled during active disease. The CDR3 region is CASSQVRAYGYTF. CDR3 coding DNA: TGCGCCAGCAGCCAAGTGAGGGCCTATGGCTACACCTTC.